The present entry profiles one T cell receptor beta chain with its context. Its antigen is currently not known. No base quality information exists; no much larger clone differs at one position. Taken with the paper, the label for time point translates to: after neoadjuvant nivolumab, at surgical resection. Patients had been newly diagnosed with stage II-IVA oral cavity squamous cell carcinoma, and no prior systemic or radiation treatment had been given to the patients. The cohort was composed of patients with HPV-negative, locally advanced oral cavity squamous cell carcinoma. No culture maintenance or expansion was done, as the peripheral blood mononuclear cells went straight to analysis. The samples were obtained from a longitudinal correlative study of a single-arm phase II trial testing neoadjuvant nivolumab in oral cavity squamous cell carcinoma. Subject-matched pre- and post-treatment PBMCs and tumors from three responders and three non-responders underwent genomic DNA-based TCRbeta sequencing. Peripheral blood mononuclear cells were drawn once before nivolumab treatment and a second time after treatment, when surgery took place. Genomic DNA was isolated from PBMCs using the Maxwell RSC DNA from Cells kit.

The data stem from a study of neoadjuvant anti-PD-1 for oral cavity cancer (dated by TCRdb to the early 2020s). Describing the broader study: Before undergoing curative-intent surgical resection, most patients got three to four biweekly nivolumab doses at 3 mg/kg. Patients without progression received a fourth nivolumab dose around day 43 and underwent definitive surgical resection on days 50-56. Patients with complete response, partial response or stable disease by RECIST 1.1 were defined as responders, whereas patients with progression were defined as non-responders. The parent correlative cohort included roughly 12 patients, with an approximately 30% response rate.

Beyond this particular receptor, the publication reports: TCR analyses included only a few patients per response group, and the authors called for larger cohorts for validation. Within PBMCs, T cell clonality (Gini index) was significantly higher in non-responders than responders after neoadjuvant nivolumab. Higher pretreatment blood Treg/Th17 ratios correlated with both higher pretreatment blood TCRbeta clonality and lower post-treatment tumor TCRbeta clonality.

The CDR3 numbers 15 residues from cysteine through phenylalanine. Left in the record is the CDR3 DNA by itself, 45 bases read in frame from the first base. At the junction V is shortened by 0 bases and J by 9 bases; bases outside the gene matches: 8. The germline V gene (reference sequence) gives CDR1 as SGHNT and CDR2 as YYREEE. PBMC libraries used mostly about 480 ng of input genomic DNA for deep sequencing, with six replicates per sample. The immunoSEQ hsTCRbeta kit was used to prepare TCRbeta libraries, following the manufacturer's instructions. The completed libraries were mixed into a single pool at 3 nM, then sequenced with an Illumina NovaSeq 6000 S4 flow cell. The study's own analysis went as follows. The immunoSEQ Analyzer handled quality control and preprocessing of the raw data. The analysis was limited to productive rearrangements, and each clonotype was defined by a unique CDR3 amino acid sequence. Repertoire clonality was estimated as the Gini-Simpson index, which was calculated using the R package tcR. Gini indices were compared with Student's t test, and associations with tumor size change were assessed by Pearson correlation. What TCRdb holds here is the immuneACCESS table cut down to in-frame rearrangements. Part of the clones is not present; checked against another copy, under half of the missing clones reflect an unresolved V gene, and the others are unexplained. D and trimming come from the DNA, and the V and J calls and clone size come from that table. Across this sample there are over 7,500 clones, with about 69% seen only once. The ten largest clones represent less than 4.5% of the sample.

The chain employs TRBV5-4 and TRBJ2-5; 10 junctional bases match TRBD2. Sequences were derived from PBMCs, sampled after nivolumab (anti-PD-1) treatment. This receptor was obtained from a person aged 35-79 years with oral cavity squamous cell carcinoma. CDR3 reads: CASSLELAGVSAQYF. The bases are TGTGCCAGCAGCTTGGAGCTAGCGGGGGTTTCGGCCCAGTACTTC.